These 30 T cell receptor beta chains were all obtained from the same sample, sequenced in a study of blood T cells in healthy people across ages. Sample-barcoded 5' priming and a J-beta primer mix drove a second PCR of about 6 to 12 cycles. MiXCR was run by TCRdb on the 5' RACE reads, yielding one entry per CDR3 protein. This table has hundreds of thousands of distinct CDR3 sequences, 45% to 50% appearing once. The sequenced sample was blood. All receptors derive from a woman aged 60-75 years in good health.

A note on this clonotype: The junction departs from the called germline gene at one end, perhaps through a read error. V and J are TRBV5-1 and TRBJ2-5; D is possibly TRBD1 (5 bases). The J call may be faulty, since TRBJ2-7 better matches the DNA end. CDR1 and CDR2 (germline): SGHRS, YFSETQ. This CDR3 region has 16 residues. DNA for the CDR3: TGCGTCAGCAGCTTGGCCGAGCAGGGAACCACCTACGAGCAGTACTTC. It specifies CVSSLAEQGTTYEQYF.

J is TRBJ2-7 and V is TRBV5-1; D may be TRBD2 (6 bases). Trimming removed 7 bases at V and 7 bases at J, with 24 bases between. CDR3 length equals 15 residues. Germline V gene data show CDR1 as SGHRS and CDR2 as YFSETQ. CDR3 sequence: CASGQRESSTNEQYF. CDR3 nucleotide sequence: TGCGCCAGCGGACAACGGGAGTCCTCAACCAATGAGCAGTACTTC.

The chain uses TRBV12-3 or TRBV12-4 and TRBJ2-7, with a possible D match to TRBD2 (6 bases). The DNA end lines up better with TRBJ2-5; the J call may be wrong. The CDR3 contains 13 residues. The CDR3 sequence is CASSLRESETQYF. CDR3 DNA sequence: TGTGCCAGCAGTTTACGGGAGTCCGAGACCCAGTACTTC.

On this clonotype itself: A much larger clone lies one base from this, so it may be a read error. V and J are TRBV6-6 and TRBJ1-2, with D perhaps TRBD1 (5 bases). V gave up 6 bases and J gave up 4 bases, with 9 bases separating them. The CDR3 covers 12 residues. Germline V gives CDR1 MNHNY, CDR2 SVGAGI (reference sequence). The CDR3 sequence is CASRPGSYGYTF. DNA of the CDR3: TGTGCCAGCAGGCCAGGGTCCTATGGCTACACCTTC.

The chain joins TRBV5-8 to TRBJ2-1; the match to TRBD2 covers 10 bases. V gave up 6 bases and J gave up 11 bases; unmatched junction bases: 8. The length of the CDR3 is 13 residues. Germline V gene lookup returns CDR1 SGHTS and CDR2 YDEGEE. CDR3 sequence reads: CASKVLAGVKQFF. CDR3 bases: TGTGCCAGCAAGGTTCTAGCGGGGGTAAAGCAGTTCTTC.

CDR3 residues: CASSPTGDPADEQYF. The CDR3 DNA reads TGCGCCAGCAGCCCGACAGGAGACCCGGCCGACGAGCAGTACTTC. The chain recombines TRBV5-1 with TRBJ2-5; weak D call: TRBD1 (6 bases). The J call is doubtful: the DNA matches TRBJ2-7 better. The CDR3 extends over 15 amino acids. Germline V gene data show CDR1 as SGHRS and CDR2 as YFSETQ.

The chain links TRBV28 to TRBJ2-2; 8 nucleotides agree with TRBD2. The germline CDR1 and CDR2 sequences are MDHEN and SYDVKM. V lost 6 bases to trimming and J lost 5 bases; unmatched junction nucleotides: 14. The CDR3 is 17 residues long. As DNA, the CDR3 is TGTGCCAGCAGCCCCACGAGCGGGAGTAGATGGACCGGGGAGCTGTTTTTT. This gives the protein CASSPTSGSRWTGELFF.

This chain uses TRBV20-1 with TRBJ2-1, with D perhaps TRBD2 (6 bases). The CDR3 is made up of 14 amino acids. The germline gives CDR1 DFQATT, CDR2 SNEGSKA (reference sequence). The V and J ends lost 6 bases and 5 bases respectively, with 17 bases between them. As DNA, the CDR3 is TGCAGTGCGGGGCCCGGGGGACGTGACAATGAGCAGTTCTTC. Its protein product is CSAGPGGRDNEQFF.

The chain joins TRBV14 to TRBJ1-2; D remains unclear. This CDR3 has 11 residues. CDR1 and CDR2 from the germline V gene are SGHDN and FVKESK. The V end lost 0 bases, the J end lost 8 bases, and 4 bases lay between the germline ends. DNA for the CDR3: TGTGCCAGCAGCCAAGATGGGGGCTACACCTTC. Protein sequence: CASSQDGGYTF.

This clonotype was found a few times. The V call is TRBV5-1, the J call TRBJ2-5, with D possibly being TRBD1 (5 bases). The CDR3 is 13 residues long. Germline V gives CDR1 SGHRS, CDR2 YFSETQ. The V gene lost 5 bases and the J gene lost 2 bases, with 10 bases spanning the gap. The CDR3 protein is CASSKGWQETQYF. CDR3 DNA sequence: TGCGCCAGCAGTAAGGGGTGGCAAGAGACCCAGTACTTC.

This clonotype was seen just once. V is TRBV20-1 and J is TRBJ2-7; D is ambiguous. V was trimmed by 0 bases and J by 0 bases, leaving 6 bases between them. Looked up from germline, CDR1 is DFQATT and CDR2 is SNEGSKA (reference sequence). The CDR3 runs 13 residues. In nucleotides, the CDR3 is TGCAGTGCTAGAGATTCGCACTCCTACGAGCAGTACTTC. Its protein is CSARDSHSYEQYF.

The DNA of the CDR3 is TGTGCCAGCTCCAATTGGGACGGACCACCCTACGAGCAGTACTTC. Amino acid sequence: CASSNWDGPPYEQYF. V gene TRBV18 combines with J gene TRBJ2-7, with D perhaps assigned TRBD1 or TRBD2 (5 bases each). Per the germline V gene, CDR1 is KGHSH and CDR2 is LQKENI. This CDR3 comprises 15 residues. V was shortened by 6 bases and J by 2 bases, with 17 bases between the two germline ends.

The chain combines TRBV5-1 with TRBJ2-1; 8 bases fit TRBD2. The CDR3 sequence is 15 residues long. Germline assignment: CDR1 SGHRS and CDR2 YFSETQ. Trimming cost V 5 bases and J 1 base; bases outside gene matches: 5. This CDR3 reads CASRLSGMSYNEQFF. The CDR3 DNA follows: TGCGCCAGCAGGCTTAGCGGGATGTCCTACAATGAGCAGTTCTTC.

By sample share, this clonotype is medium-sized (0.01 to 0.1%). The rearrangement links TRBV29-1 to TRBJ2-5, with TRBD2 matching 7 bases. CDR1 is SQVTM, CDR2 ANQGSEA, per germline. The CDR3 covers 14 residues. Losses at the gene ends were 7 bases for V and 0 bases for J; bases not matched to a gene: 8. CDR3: CSAPLGGYQETQYF. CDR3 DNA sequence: TGCAGCGCTCCCCTGGGGGGGTACCAAGAGACCCAGTACTTC.

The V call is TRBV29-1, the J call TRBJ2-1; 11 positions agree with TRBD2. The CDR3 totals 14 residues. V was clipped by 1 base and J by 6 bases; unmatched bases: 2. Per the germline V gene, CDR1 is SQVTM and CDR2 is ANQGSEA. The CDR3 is CSVEVAGGPNEQFF. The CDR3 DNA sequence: TGCAGCGTTGAAGTAGCGGGAGGGCCCAATGAGCAGTTCTTC.

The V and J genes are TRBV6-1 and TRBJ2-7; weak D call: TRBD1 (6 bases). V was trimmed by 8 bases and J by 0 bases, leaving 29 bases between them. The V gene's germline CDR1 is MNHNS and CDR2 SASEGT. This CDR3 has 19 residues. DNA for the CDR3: TGTGCCAGCGGTAATTCCATGGAGACAGGATCCCCAAGCTCCTACGAGCAGTACTTC. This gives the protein CASGNSMETGSPSSYEQYF.

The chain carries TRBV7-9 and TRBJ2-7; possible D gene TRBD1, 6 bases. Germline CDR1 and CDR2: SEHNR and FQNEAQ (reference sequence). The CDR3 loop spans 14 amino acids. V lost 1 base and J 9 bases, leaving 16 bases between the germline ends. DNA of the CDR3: TGTGCCAGCAGCTTAGACAGGGCAGGGGACGGGCAGTACTTC. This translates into CASSLDRAGDGQYF. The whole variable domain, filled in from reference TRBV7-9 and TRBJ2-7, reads DTGVSQNPRHKITKRGQNVTFRCDPISEHNRLYWYRQTLGQGPEFLTYFQNEAQLEKSRLLSDRFSAERPKGSFSTLEIQRTEQGDSAMYLCASSLDRAGDGQYFGPGTRLTVT.

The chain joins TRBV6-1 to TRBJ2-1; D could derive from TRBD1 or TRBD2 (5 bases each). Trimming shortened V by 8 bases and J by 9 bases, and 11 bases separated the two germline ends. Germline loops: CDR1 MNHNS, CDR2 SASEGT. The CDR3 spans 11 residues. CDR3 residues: CASSGGREQFF. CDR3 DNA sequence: TGTGCCAGCTCTGGGGGTCGTGAGCAGTTCTTC.

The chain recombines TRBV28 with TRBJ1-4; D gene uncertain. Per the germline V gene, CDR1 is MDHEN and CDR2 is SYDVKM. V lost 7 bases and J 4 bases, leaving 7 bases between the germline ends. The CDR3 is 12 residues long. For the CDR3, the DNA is TGTGCCAGCAAGCGGGGTAATGAAAAACTGTTTTTT. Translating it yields CASKRGNEKLFF.

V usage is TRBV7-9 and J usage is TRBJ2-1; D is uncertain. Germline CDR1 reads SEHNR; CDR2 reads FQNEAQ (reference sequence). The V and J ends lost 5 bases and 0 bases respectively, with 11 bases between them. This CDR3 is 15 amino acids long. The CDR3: CASSVDSPSYNEQFF. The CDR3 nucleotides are TGTGCCAGCAGCGTAGACTCGCCCTCCTACAATGAGCAGTTCTTC.

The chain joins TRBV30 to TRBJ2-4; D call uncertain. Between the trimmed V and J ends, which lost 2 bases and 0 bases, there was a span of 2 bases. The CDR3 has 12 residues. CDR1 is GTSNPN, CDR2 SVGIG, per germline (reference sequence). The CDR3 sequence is CAWSLAKNIQYF. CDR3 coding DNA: TGTGCCTGGAGTTTAGCCAAAAACATTCAGTACTTC.

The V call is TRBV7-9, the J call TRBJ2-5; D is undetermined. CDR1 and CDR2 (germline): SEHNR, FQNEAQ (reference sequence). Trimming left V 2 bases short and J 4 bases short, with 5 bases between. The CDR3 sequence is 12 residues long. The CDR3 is CASSLISETQYF. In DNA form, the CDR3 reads TGTGCCAGCAGCTTAATCTCAGAGACCCAGTACTTC.

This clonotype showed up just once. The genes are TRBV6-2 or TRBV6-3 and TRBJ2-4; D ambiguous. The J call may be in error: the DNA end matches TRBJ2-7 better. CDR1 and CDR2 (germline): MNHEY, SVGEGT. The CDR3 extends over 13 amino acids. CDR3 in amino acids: CASKVAIQGEQYF. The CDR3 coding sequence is TGTGCCAGCAAGGTAGCCATTCAAGGCGAGCAGTACTTC.

The CDR3 loop is CASTDFSRREQYF. The CDR3 DNA is TGTGCCAGCACGGACTTCTCCAGGCGCGAGCAGTACTTC. The chain is built from TRBV28 and TRBJ2-7; the D gene is possibly TRBD2 (5 bases). The CDR3 spans 13 residues. The V gene lost 7 bases and the J gene lost 6 bases, with 16 bases spanning the gap. CDR1 is MDHEN, CDR2 SYDVKM, per germline.

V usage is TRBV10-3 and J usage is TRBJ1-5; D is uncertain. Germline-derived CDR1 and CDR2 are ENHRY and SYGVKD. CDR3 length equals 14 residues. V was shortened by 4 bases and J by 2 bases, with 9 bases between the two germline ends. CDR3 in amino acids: CAISGGQGNQPQHF. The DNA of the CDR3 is TGTGCCATCAGTGGAGGGCAGGGCAATCAGCCCCAGCATTTT.

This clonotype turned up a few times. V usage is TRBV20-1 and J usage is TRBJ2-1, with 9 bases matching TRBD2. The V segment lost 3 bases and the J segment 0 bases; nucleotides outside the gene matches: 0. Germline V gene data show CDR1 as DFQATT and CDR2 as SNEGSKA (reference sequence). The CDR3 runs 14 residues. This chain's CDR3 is CSARTSGSYNEQFF. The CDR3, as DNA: TGCAGTGCTAGGACTAGCGGCTCCTACAATGAGCAGTTCTTC.

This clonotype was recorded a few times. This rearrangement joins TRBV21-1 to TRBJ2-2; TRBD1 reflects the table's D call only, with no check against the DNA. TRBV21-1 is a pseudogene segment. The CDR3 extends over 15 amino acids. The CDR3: CASSKGTGNTGELFF. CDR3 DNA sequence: TGTGCCAGCAGCAAAGGGACAGGGAACACCGGGGAGCTGTTTTTT.

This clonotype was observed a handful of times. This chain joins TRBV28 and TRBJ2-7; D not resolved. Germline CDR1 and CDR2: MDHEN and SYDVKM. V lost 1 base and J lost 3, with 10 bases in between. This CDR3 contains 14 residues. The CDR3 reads CASSLFGQNYEQYF. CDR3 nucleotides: TGTGCCAGCAGTTTATTCGGGCAGAACTACGAGCAGTACTTC.

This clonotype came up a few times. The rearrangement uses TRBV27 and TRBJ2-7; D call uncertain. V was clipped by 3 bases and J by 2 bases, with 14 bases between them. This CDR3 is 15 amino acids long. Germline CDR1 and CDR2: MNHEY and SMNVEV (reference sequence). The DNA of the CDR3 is TGTGCCAGCAGTTTCACACCGACAACGCCCTACGAGCAGTACTTC. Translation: CASSFTPTTPYEQYF.

Written as DNA, the CDR3 is TGTGCCAGCAGCAGGGTTCCTGGGGCCAACGTCCTGACTTTC. It specifies CASSRVPGANVLTF. This chain joins TRBV9 and TRBJ2-6; D is uncertain. V was shortened by 4 bases and J by 2 bases, with 7 bases between the two germline ends. This CDR3 comprises 14 residues. The germline V gene has CDR1 SGDLS and CDR2 YYNGEE.